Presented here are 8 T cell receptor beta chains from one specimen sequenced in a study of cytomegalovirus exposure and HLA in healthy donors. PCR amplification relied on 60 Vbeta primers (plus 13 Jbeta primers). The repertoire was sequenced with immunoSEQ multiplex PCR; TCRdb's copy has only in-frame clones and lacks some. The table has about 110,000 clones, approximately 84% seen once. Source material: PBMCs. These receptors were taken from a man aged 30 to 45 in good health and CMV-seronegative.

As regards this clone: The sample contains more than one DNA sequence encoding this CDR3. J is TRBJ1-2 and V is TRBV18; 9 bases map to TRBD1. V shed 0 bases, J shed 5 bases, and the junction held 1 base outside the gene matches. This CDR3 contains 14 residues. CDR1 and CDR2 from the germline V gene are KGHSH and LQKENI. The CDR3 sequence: CASSPPGTGYGYTF. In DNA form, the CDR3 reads TGTGCCAGCTCACCACCTGGGACAGGGTATGGCTACACCTTC.

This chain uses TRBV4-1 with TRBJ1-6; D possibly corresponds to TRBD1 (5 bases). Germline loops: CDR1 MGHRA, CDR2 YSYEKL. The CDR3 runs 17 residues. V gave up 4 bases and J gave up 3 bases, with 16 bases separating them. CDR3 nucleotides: TGCGCCAGCAGCCTCACCTTGGCGCAGGGCTATAATTCACCCCTCCACTTT. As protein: CASSLTLAQGYNSPLHF.

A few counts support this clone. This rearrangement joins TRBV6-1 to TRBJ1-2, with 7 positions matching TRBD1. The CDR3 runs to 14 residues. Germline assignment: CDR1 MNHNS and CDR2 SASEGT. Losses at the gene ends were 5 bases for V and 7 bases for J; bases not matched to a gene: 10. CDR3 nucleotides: TGTGCCAGCAGTAAAACAGGGGAAATCGGTGGCTACACCTTC. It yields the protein CASSKTGEIGGYTF.

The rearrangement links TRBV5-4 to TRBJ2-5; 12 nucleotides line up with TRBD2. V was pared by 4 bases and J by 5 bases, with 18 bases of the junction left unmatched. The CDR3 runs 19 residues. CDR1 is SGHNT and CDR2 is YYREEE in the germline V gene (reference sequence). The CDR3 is CASSPGRLLAGGPGETQYF. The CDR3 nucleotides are TGTGCCAGCAGCCCGGGCCGGCTCCTAGCGGGGGGGCCGGGGGAGACCCAGTACTTC.

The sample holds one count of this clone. This CDR3 reads CAAHQGEETQYF. The CDR3, as DNA: TGTGCCGCTCACCAGGGGGAAGAGACCCAGTACTTC. The chain is built from TRBV6-5 and TRBJ2-5; 7 bases are shared with TRBD1. Germline V gene lookup returns CDR1 MNHEY and CDR2 SVGAGI. J gave up 3 bases and V 11 bases, and 6 bases lay outside the gene matches. This CDR3 is 12 amino acids long.

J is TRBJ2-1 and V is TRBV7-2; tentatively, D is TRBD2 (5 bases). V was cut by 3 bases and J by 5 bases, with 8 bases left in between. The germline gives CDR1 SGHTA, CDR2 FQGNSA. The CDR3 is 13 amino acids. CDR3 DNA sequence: TGTGCCAGCAGCTTCGGACTTCACAATGAGCAGTTCTTC. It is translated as CASSFGLHNEQFF. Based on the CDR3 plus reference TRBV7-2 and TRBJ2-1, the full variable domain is GAGVSQSPSNKVTEKGKDVELRCDPISGHTALYWYRQSLGQGLEFLIYFQGNSAPDKSGLPSDRFSAERTGGSVSTLTIQRTQQEDSAVYLCASSFGLHNEQFFGPGTRLTVL.

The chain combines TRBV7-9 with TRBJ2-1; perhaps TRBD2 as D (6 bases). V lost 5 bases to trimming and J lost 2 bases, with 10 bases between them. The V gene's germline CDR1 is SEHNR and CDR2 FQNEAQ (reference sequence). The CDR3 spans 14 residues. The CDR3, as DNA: TGTGCCAGCAGCCAACGGGGGACCTACAATGAGCAGTTCTTC. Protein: CASSQRGTYNEQFF.

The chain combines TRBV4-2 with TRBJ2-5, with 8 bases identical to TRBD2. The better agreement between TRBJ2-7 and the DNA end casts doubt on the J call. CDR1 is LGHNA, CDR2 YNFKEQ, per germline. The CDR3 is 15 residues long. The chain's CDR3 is CASSQEAGGTYEQYF. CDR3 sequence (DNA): TGTGCCAGCAGCCAAGAGGCGGGAGGAACCTACGAGCAGTACTTC.